This T cell receptor (beta chain) was sequenced in a study of blood T cell repertoires in COVID-19. Generated by immunoSEQ multiplex PCR, the TCRdb table keeps only in-frame clones and is missing some. The sample shows about 220,000 clones, around 81% of them seen only once. Deletions cut 2 bases from V and 2 bases from J, with 10 bases between. Germline V gene sequence: CDR1 GTSNPN, CDR2 SVGIG (reference sequence). CDR3 size: 14 residues. The sequenced material came from peripheral blood. The chain uses TRBV30 and TRBJ1-5; a possible D gene is TRBD1 (6 bases). The sequence came from a woman in her twenties or thirties who had recovered from COVID-19. CDR3 sequence: CAWSQGWGNQPQHF. The CDR3 DNA reads as TGTGCCTGGAGTCAGGGGTGGGGCAATCAGCCCCAGCATTTT.